A single sample gave rise to the 31 T cell receptor beta chains below, sequenced in a study of cytomegalovirus exposure and HLA in healthy donors. Amplification used 60 Vbeta primers and 13 Jbeta primers. Sequencing used immunoSEQ multiplex PCR; TCRdb keeps in-frame clones, though not all of them. The sample has 100,000 to 150,000 clones, more than 70% seen once. Specimen: PBMCs. These receptors were collected from a man aged 25 to 40 in good health and CMV-seronegative.

The chain uses TRBV18 and TRBJ2-5; perhaps TRBD1 as D (5 bases). This CDR3 spans 13 amino acids. Trimming left V 3 bases short and J 9 bases short, with 14 bases between. Germline CDR1 KGHSH, CDR2 LQKENI. CDR3 nucleotides: TGTGCCAGCTCACCTCCAGGGAACGTGGCCCAGTACTTC. Amino acids: CASSPPGNVAQYF.

The V and J genes are TRBV10-3 and TRBJ1-1; D not resolved. Trimming pared 2 bases from V and 4 bases from J, leaving 14 bases between. The CDR3 extends over 15 amino acids. The V gene's germline CDR1 is ENHRY and CDR2 SYGVKD. The CDR3, as DNA: TGTGCCATCAGTGAGGGAGCGACGGGTAGCACTGAAGCTTTCTTT. This sequence encodes CAISEGATGSTEAFF.

This chain links TRBV5-8 with TRBJ1-6, with 7 bases matching TRBD1. With 7 bases clipped from V and 9 bases from J, the junction kept 10 bases outside the gene matches. The CDR3 is made up of 14 amino acids. Germline CDR1 is SGHTS and CDR2 is YDEGEE. The CDR3 DNA follows: TGTGCCAGCGCCTTGGGAGACAGGGCTTCACCCCTCCACTTT. It translates to CASALGDRASPLHF.

The chain uses TRBV25-1 and TRBJ2-1, with a weak D call TRBD1 (6 bases). The CDR3 consists of 15 residues. V was clipped by 7 bases and J by 10 bases, with 23 bases between them. Germline V gene data show CDR1 as MGHDK and CDR2 as SYGVNS. In DNA, the CDR3 is TGTGCCAGCACCGAGGACAGAACCTCCGAAAAGGAGCAGTTCTTC. This translates into CASTEDRTSEKEQFF.

The chain joins TRBV9 to TRBJ2-7; no clear D. V lost 0 bases and J 5 bases, leaving 9 bases between the germline ends. The CDR3 runs to 13 residues. Per germline, CDR1 SGDLS and CDR2 YYNGEE. In DNA, the CDR3 is TGTGCCAGCAGCGTAGAGGCTAGGAACGAGCAGTACTTC. It translates to CASSVEARNEQYF.

There are a few counts of this clone. The chain has TRBV6-1 and TRBJ1-1, with D perhaps matching TRBD1 (5 bases). CDR1 and CDR2 (germline): MNHNS, SASEGT. This CDR3 has 15 residues. Deletions cut 0 bases from V and 6 bases from J, with 14 bases between. The CDR3 sequence is CASSEALGGGAEAFF. CDR3 sequence (DNA): TGTGCCAGCAGTGAAGCGTTGGGGGGAGGGGCTGAAGCTTTCTTT.

The V gene is TRBV5-6, the J gene TRBJ1-2; possibly TRBD1 for D (5 bases). V lost 2 bases and J 4 bases, leaving 12 bases between the germline ends. This CDR3 contains 14 residues. Germline loops: CDR1 SGHDT, CDR2 YYEEEE. The CDR3 DNA sequence: TGTGCCAGCAGCTTTCAGGGTTACAGCTATGGCTACACCTTC. Protein sequence: CASSFQGYSYGYTF. The full variable domain, its missing parts supplied by reference TRBV5-6 and TRBJ1-2, is DAGVTQSPTHLIKTRGQQVTLRCSPKSGHDTVSWYQQALGQGPQFIFQYYEEEERQRGNFPDRFSGHQFPNYSSELNVNALLLGDSALYLCASSFQGYSYGYTFGSGTRLTVV.

V and J are TRBV4-3 and TRBJ2-7, with 13 bases fitting TRBD2. V lost 4 bases, J lost 4 bases, and 7 bases stayed unmatched. CDR1 and CDR2 (germline): LGHNA, YSLEER. This CDR3 is built from 16 residues. CDR3 loop: CASSRGLAGNEYEQYF. CDR3 in DNA: TGCGCCAGCAGCCGGGGACTAGCGGGGAACGAATACGAGCAGTACTTC.

The chain joins TRBV6-5 to TRBJ1-6; TRBD1 might be the D (5 bases). CDR3 size: 13 residues. The V end was cut by 5 bases, the J end by 13 bases, with 15 bases between. CDR1 is MNHEY and CDR2 is SVGAGI in the germline V gene. This chain's CDR3 is CASSRGREVPLHF. For the CDR3, the DNA is TGTGCCAGCAGTCGGGGACGGGAGGTTCCCCTCCACTTT.

This clone was detected a few times. CDR3 amino acids: CASSRIGQPSAANYGYTF. The CDR3 DNA sequence: TGCGCCAGCAGCCGGATAGGACAGCCGTCGGCAGCTAACTATGGCTACACCTTC. The chain combines TRBV4-1 with TRBJ1-2; D might be TRBD1 (6 bases). The CDR3 has 18 amino acids. Trimming stripped 4 bases from V and 0 bases from J, with 21 bases between. Germline loops: CDR1 MGHRA, CDR2 YSYEKL.

This clone was seen only once. The CDR3 DNA is TGCGCCAGCAGCTTTGTTCCTAGCGGGGGGGGCTACAATGAGCAGTTCTTC. Translated: CASSFVPSGGGYNEQFF. The chain uses TRBV5-1 and TRBJ2-1; 12 bases agree with TRBD2. The CDR3 contains 17 residues. Germline CDR1 SGHRS, CDR2 YFSETQ. J gave up 3 bases and V 2 bases, and 6 bases lay outside the gene matches.

The chain employs TRBV19 and TRBJ1-5, with no clear D. V gave up 8 bases and J gave up 2 bases, with 16 bases separating them. Germline lookup yields CDR1 LNHDA and CDR2 SQIVND (reference sequence). CDR3 length equals 15 residues. CDR3 protein: CASALTPVGNQPQHF. The CDR3 DNA is TGTGCCAGTGCCTTAACACCCGTGGGCAATCAGCCCCAGCATTTT.

The chain combines TRBV2 with TRBJ1-2, with D uncertain. Trimming took 5 bases from V and 4 from J, leaving 11 bases between them. There are 13 residues in the CDR3. Germline-derived CDR1 and CDR2 are SNHLY and FYNNEI. The CDR3 region has the DNA TGTGCCAGCAGTCTTCAGGCGATCTATGGCTACACCTTC. Protein: CASSLQAIYGYTF.

V is TRBV7-2 and J is TRBJ2-5; D perhaps matches TRBD2 (6 bases). Germline values: CDR1 SGHTA, CDR2 FQGNSA. CDR3 size: 18 residues. V was shortened by 4 bases and J by 1 base, with 22 bases between the two germline ends. The CDR3 bases are TGTGCCAGCAGCTCCCTAAGCGGGTCCCTTTGGGGCCAAGAGACCCAGTACTTC. Amino acids: CASSSLSGSLWGQETQYF.

This clone is a singleton in its sample. At one boundary the junction diverges from the germline segment, which might be a read error. The chain combines TRBV28 with TRBJ1-5; D not certain. This CDR3 is built from 18 residues. Germline V CDR1 and CDR2: MDHEN, SYDVKM. CDR3 in DNA: TGTGTCAGCACCACCCCCGGGTCCGTCCTTGTTGGCAATCAGCCCCAGCATTTT. This codes for CVSTTPGSVLVGNQPQHF.

This chain links TRBV28 with TRBJ2-7; 10 bases map to TRBD2. Germline-derived CDR1 and CDR2 are MDHEN and SYDVKM. Germline trimming cut 5 bases from V and 5 bases from J; bases unmatched to any gene: 6. The CDR3 extends over 14 amino acids. CDR3 amino acids: CASSVAGGLNEQYF. The CDR3 region has the DNA TGTGCCAGCAGTGTAGCGGGGGGCCTCAACGAGCAGTACTTC.

The CDR3 spells CASSPPSRDYEQYF. In nucleotides, the CDR3 is TGTGCCAGCAGCCCCCCCTCCAGGGACTACGAGCAGTACTTC. The chain combines TRBV7-9 with TRBJ2-7; TRBD1 is a possible D gene (5 bases). CDR3 length: 14 residues. V shed 5 bases and J shed 3 bases, with 14 bases lying between them. Looked up from germline, CDR1 is SEHNR and CDR2 is FQNEAQ (reference sequence).

CDR3 DNA sequence: TGTGCCACCCTCCGGACAGGGGGCGCGGACACTGAAGCTTTCTTT. It encodes CATLRTGGADTEAFF. V and J are TRBV6-6 and TRBJ1-1; 11 bases are shared with TRBD1. Trimming took 10 bases from V and 3 from J; bases not matched to a gene: 10. This CDR3 is 15 amino acids long. Germline values: CDR1 MNHNY, CDR2 SVGAGI (reference sequence).

The V gene is TRBV5-1, the J gene TRBJ2-3, with D possibly being TRBD2 (5 bases). The CDR3 runs 14 residues. Germline CDR1 SGHRS, CDR2 YFSETQ. Trimming took off 6 bases at V and 2 bases at J, with 13 bases between the two ends. The DNA of the CDR3 is TGCGCCAGCATGCTACTAGAGTCCACAGATACGCAGTATTTT. This gives the protein CASMLLESTDTQYF.

In this sample, this clone turned up a few times. CDR3 sequence reads: CASPPHPTSSYEQYF. As DNA, the CDR3 is TGTGCCAGTCCACCCCACCCTACTAGCTCCTACGAGCAGTACTTC. The chain joins TRBV2 to TRBJ2-5; D is possibly TRBD2 (5 bases). The last part of the DNA fits TRBJ2-7 better; the J call may be wrong. Germline lookup yields CDR1 SNHLY and CDR2 FYNNEI. The CDR3 sequence is 15 residues long.

The CDR3 sequence: CASTKGTYTMGEQFF. CDR3 bases: TGTGCCAGCACCAAGGGGACATATACTATGGGTGAGCAGTTCTTC. The V call is TRBV6-5, the J call TRBJ2-1, with a weak D call TRBD1 (6 bases). Germline assignment: CDR1 MNHEY and CDR2 SVGAGI. The CDR3 spans 15 residues. V dropped 7 bases and J dropped 9 bases, with 22 bases sitting between them.

This chain joins TRBV19 and TRBJ1-3, with D tentatively TRBD1 (5 bases). CDR1 is LNHDA, CDR2 SQIVND, per germline (reference sequence). This CDR3 has 15 residues. V was cut by 2 bases and J by 2 bases, with 10 bases left in between. Here the CDR3 reads CASSIQGWPGNTIYF. CDR3 nucleotide sequence: TGTGCCAGTAGTATACAGGGTTGGCCTGGAAACACCATATATTTT.

The chain recombines TRBV4-2 with TRBJ2-7; 12 bases agree with TRBD2. V lost 5 bases, J lost 0 bases, and 2 bases stayed unmatched. The CDR3 runs 15 residues. CDR1 is LGHNA, CDR2 YNFKEQ, per germline. The CDR3 loop is CASSTSGGISYEQYF. The CDR3 coding sequence is TGTGCCAGCAGCACTAGCGGGGGGATCTCCTACGAGCAGTACTTC.

This clone appeared a few times. The rearrangement links TRBV9 to TRBJ2-3; the match to TRBD2 covers 12 bases. Germline lookup yields CDR1 SGDLS and CDR2 YYNGEE. Trimming at V came to 4 bases and at J to 4 bases, leaving 13 bases not matched to a gene. The length of the CDR3 is 18 residues. CDR3 DNA sequence: TGTGCCAGCAGCCCACGGGCTAGCGGGGGGGCTTTTGCAGATACGCAGTATTTT. Encoded protein: CASSPRASGGAFADTQYF. Combining the CDR3 with reference TRBV9 and TRBJ2-3 gives the whole variable domain DSGVTQTPKHLITATGQRVTLRCSPRSGDLSVYWYQQSLDQGLQFLIQYYNGEERAKGNILERFSAQQFPDLHSELNLSSLELGDSALYFCASSPRASGGAFADTQYFGPGTRLTVL.

The CDR3 loop reads CASSYGRSGANVLTF. In nucleotides, the CDR3 is TGTGCCAGCAGTTACGGTAGAAGTGGGGCCAACGTCCTGACTTTC. The chain carries TRBV6-5 and TRBJ2-6; D remains unclear. The germline CDR1 and CDR2 sequences are MNHEY and SVGAGI. Trimming cost V 2 bases and J 3 bases, with 8 bases left between them. The CDR3 is 15 residues long.

The genes are TRBV10-3 and TRBJ1-5, with TRBD1 identical over 7 bases. Germline CDR1 and CDR2: ENHRY and SYGVKD. The CDR3 is 14 residues long. After removal of 6 bases from V and 4 bases from J, the junction contained 6 bases not matched to a gene. The CDR3 sequence is CAIRKGGINQPQHF. The CDR3 nucleotides read TGTGCCATCAGAAAAGGGGGCATTAATCAGCCCCAGCATTTT.

The rearrangement links TRBV18 to TRBJ1-3; 8 bases match TRBD1. V lost 3 bases, J lost 2 bases, and 3 bases stayed unmatched. Germline loops: CDR1 KGHSH, CDR2 LQKENI. The length of the CDR3 is 15 residues. The CDR3: CASSPNRGTGNTIYF. DNA of the CDR3: TGTGCCAGCTCACCGAACAGGGGGACTGGAAACACCATATATTTT. The whole variable domain, filled in from reference TRBV18 and TRBJ1-3, reads NAGVMQNPRHLVRRRGQEARLRCSPMKGHSHVYWYRQLPEEGLKFMVYLQKENIIDESGMPKERFSAEFPKEGPSILRIQQVVRGDSAAYFCASSPNRGTGNTIYFGEGSWLTVV.

V and J are TRBV21-1 and TRBJ2-3; the table gives TRBD2 as D, unverified against the DNA. TRBV21-1 is recorded as a pseudogene. The CDR3 spans 13 residues. The CDR3 DNA sequence: TGTGCCAGCAACGGACTAGCGAATGATACGCAGTATTTT. Protein sequence: CASNGLANDTQYF.

This clone has a handful of counts. The chain combines TRBV4-1 with TRBJ1-4; no reliable D call. The germline CDR1 and CDR2 sequences are MGHRA and YSYEKL. This CDR3 contains 15 residues. Trimming shortened V by 0 bases and J by 7 bases, and 12 bases separated the two germline ends. In nucleotides, the CDR3 is TGCGCCAGCAGCCAAGATCCAACAGATTCTGAAAAACTGTTTTTT. It translates to CASSQDPTDSEKLFF.

This clone has more than one count but fewer than ten. The chain joins TRBV7-2 to TRBJ2-1; 9 bases match TRBD1. The J segment lost 3 bases and the V segment lost 7 bases, leaving 7 bases of the junction unmatched. CDR3 length: 15 amino acids. Germline CDR1 is SGHTA and CDR2 is FQGNSA. CDR3 in DNA: TGTGCCAGCACTCCCTCGGGACAGGGCTACAATGAGCAGTTCTTC. It yields the protein CASTPSGQGYNEQFF. The whole variable domain, filled in from reference TRBV7-2 and TRBJ2-1, reads GAGVSQSPSNKVTEKGKDVELRCDPISGHTALYWYRQSLGQGLEFLIYFQGNSAPDKSGLPSDRFSAERTGGSVSTLTIQRTQQEDSAVYLCASTPSGQGYNEQFFGPGTRLTVL.

This clone was counted a few times. V gene TRBV30 combines with J gene TRBJ1-5, with D unresolved. V lost 2 bases to trimming and J lost 5 bases, with 16 bases between them. The length of the CDR3 is 15 residues. Germline V gene sequence: CDR1 GTSNPN, CDR2 SVGIG (reference sequence). CDR3 region: CAWSRGGRSDQPQHF. CDR3 nucleotide sequence: TGTGCCTGGAGTCGGGGAGGGAGATCGGATCAGCCCCAGCATTTT.